A selection of T cell receptor beta chains follows, all from one sample in a study of shared clonotypes between healthy human individuals. The protocol was immunoSEQ multiplex PCR, while the TCRdb copy is restricted to in-frame clones and leaves out a portion. The sample shows under 1,100,000 clones, about 80% of them seen only once. The sequenced sample consisted of memory CD4+ T cells from PBMCs. The receptors originated from a man in his late teens or twenties in good health. Some clones in this sample may be carry-over from other donors' samples. CDR3s include the opening cysteine and the closing phenylalanine or tryptophan. The D gene is left open where the match is weak. Size tells how often a clone was seen (once, few, many) or the class of an expanded clone, and some rows leave it out.

>TRBD2|TRBJ2-1|TRBV7-2|NA
CASSPSGGIYNEQFF
TGTGCCAGCAGCCCCTCGGGGGGTATCTACAATGAGCAGTTCTTC
>TRBD1|TRBJ1-1|TRBV9|few
CASSPGQGRTEAFF
TGTGCCAGCAGTCCGGGACAGGGGCGAACTGAAGCTTTCTTT
>TRBD2|TRBJ2-7|TRBV6-5|NA
CASSYTSGSYEQYF
TGTGCCAGCAGTTACACTAGCGGGAGTTACGAGCAGTACTTC
>NA|TRBJ1-1|TRBV6-5|NA
CASSYSLGNTEAFF
TGTGCCAGCAGTTACTCTTTGGGGAACACTGAAGCTTTCTTT
>NA|TRBJ2-1|TRBV7-3|few
CASSLRPNEQFF
TGTGCCAGCAGCTTAAGGCCAAATGAGCAGTTCTTC
>TRBD2|TRBJ2-5|TRBV27|NA
CASRSPVAGEKRETQYF
TGTGCCAGCAGGAGCCCCGTGGCGGGAGAGAAACGGGAGACCCAGTACTTC
>NA|TRBJ1-1|TRBV6-6|few
CASMNSGRALVAFF
TGTGCCAGCATGAATTCCGGTCGGGCACTGGTAGCTTTCTTT
>NA|TRBJ1-1|TRBV5-8|NA
CASSHRVGVKGTEAFF
TGTGCCAGCAGCCATAGGGTGGGGGTGAAGGGCACTGAAGCTTTCTTT
>TRBD2|TRBJ2-3|TRBV7-3|NA
CASSLLAGGSTDTQYF
TGTGCCAGCAGCTTACTGGCGGGAGGGAGCACAGATACGCAGTATTTT
>NA|TRBJ2-1|TRBV27|once
CASSLRGNEQFF
TGTGCCAGCAGTCTCAGGGGAAATGAGCAGTTCTTC
>NA|TRBJ2-7|TRBV6-1|once
CASSKDLQVTYEQYF
TGTGCCAGCAGTAAGGATTTACAGGTTACCTACGAGCAGTACTTC
>NA|TRBJ2-1|TRBV10-3|NA
CAISLTAVYNEQFF
TGTGCCATCAGCCTGACTGCCGTCTACAATGAGCAGTTCTTC